One sample yielded the 15 T cell receptor beta chains listed below, sequenced in a study of OX40 agonist ivuxolimab in advanced cancers. Clones were read by immunoSEQ multiplex PCR, and TCRdb kept only the in-frame ones, dropping some. The sample has 90,000 or so clones; nearly 90% are singletons. This sample comprised CD4+ or CD8+ T cells sorted from blood, obtained in a trial of the OX40 agonist ivuxolimab. The receptors come from an adult with an advanced solid tumor such as melanoma, head and neck, liver or kidney cancer.

The chain uses TRBV2 and TRBJ1-5, with 7 bases aligning to TRBD1. Germline V lookup: CDR1 SNHLY, CDR2 FYNNEI. Unmatched junction bases numbered 5, after V lost 4 bases and J lost 5 bases. This CDR3 spans 14 amino acids. For the CDR3, the DNA is TGTGCCAGCAGTGTCCTCAGGGGGGATCAGCCCCAGCATTTT. Its protein product is CASSVLRGDQPQHF.

The genes are TRBV15 and TRBJ1-3; no reliable D call. This CDR3 has 15 residues. Trimming took 1 base from V and 0 from J, leaving 7 bases between them. Germline lookup yields CDR1 LNHNV and CDR2 YYDKDF (reference sequence). CDR3 region: CATSRAGPSGNTIYF. The CDR3 DNA is TGTGCCACCAGCAGAGCCGGACCCTCTGGAAACACCATATATTTT.

This chain links TRBV27 with TRBJ2-1; 8 nucleotides agree with TRBD1. V lost 7 bases and J lost 2; bases outside the gene matches: 4. This CDR3 is 14 amino acids long. The germline V gene has CDR1 MNHEY and CDR2 SMNVEV (reference sequence). CDR3 sequence reads: CASKRTGPYNEQFF. The CDR3 region has the DNA TGTGCCAGCAAGAGGACAGGGCCCTACAATGAGCAGTTCTTC.

This clone appeared once. The chain couples TRBV6-1 to TRBJ2-6; D gene unclear. The V end was cut by 10 bases, the J end by 2 bases, with 15 bases between. CDR1 MNHNS and CDR2 SASEGT come from the germline V gene. The CDR3 loop spans 15 amino acids. The CDR3 region has the DNA TGTGCCACAAACATGGAGTTGCCTGGGGCCAACGTCCTGACTTTC. Its protein is CATNMELPGANVLTF.

In DNA form, the CDR3 reads TGTGCCAGCAGTGAGCCGGGACAGGGGCTACCTATGAACACCGGGGAGCTGTTTTTT. It yields the protein CASSEPGQGLPMNTGELFF. V and J are TRBV11-2 and TRBJ2-2; TRBD1 matches 10 bases. The germline gives CDR1 SGHAT, CDR2 FQNNGV. The CDR3 sequence is 19 residues long. With V trimmed by 6 bases and J by 1 base, 14 bases remained unmatched.

The V and J genes are TRBV29-1 and TRBJ1-5; TRBD1 aligns across 7 bases. The CDR3 contains 13 residues. The V gene's germline CDR1 is SQVTM and CDR2 ANQGSEA. The J segment lost 5 bases and the V segment lost 6 bases, leaving 7 bases of the junction unmatched. This chain's CDR3 is CSVATGLDQPQHF. CDR3 nucleotides: TGCAGCGTAGCGACAGGGCTTGATCAGCCCCAGCATTTT.

The chain carries TRBV30 and TRBJ1-4, with 7 positions matching TRBD1. CDR3 length equals 14 residues. From germline, CDR1 is GTSNPN and CDR2 SVGIG (reference sequence). Unmatched junction bases numbered 6, after V lost 1 base and J lost 7 bases. In nucleotides, the CDR3 is TGTGCCTGGAGTGGAGGGGGCTGGGGTGAAAAACTGTTTTTT. Translating it yields CAWSGGGWGEKLFF.

The rearrangement uses TRBV28 and TRBJ2-7; D ambiguous. The germline V and J ends were trimmed by 6 bases and 7 bases, with 13 bases remaining between them. Germline CDR1 reads MDHEN; CDR2 reads SYDVKM. CDR3 length: 12 amino acids. CDR3 region: CASRAGVREQYF. For the CDR3, the DNA is TGTGCCAGCAGGGCCGGAGTTCGGGAGCAGTACTTC.

The rearrangement uses TRBV4-3 and TRBJ1-6; 8 bases fit TRBD1. Trimming took 2 bases from V and 9 from J; bases not matched to a gene: 9. This CDR3 comprises 16 residues. CDR1 LGHNA and CDR2 YSLEER come from the germline V gene. In DNA, the CDR3 is TGCGCCAGCAGCCAATCCTGGACAGGGAAGGGTTCACCCCTCCACTTT. It encodes CASSQSWTGKGSPLHF.

The CDR3 reads CASSFPSGRNEQFF. In nucleotides, the CDR3 is TGCGCCAGCAGCTTTCCTAGCGGGAGGAATGAGCAGTTCTTC. The chain links TRBV5-1 to TRBJ2-1, with TRBD2 identical over 11 bases. The CDR3 extends over 14 amino acids. J lost 7 bases, V lost 2 bases, and 2 bases had no gene match. The germline gives CDR1 SGHRS, CDR2 YFSETQ.

This clone occurred once. V gene TRBV5-4 combines with J gene TRBJ2-1; TRBD1 or TRBD2 may be the D gene (5 bases each). The V gene lost 2 bases and the J gene lost 4 bases, with 10 bases spanning the gap. The CDR3 covers 14 residues. Germline loops: CDR1 SGHNT, CDR2 YYREEE (reference sequence). The CDR3 loop reads CASSLTGPYNEQFF. The CDR3 DNA is TGTGCCAGCAGCTTAACGGGACCTTACAATGAGCAGTTCTTC.

The gene calls are TRBV9 and TRBJ1-3; D is undetermined. With 0 bases removed from V and 0 bases from J, the gap between germline ends came to 4 bases. The CDR3 extends over 14 amino acids. Germline assignment: CDR1 SGDLS and CDR2 YYNGEE. CDR3 sequence: CASSVGPSGNTIYF. The CDR3 bases are TGTGCCAGCAGCGTAGGGCCCTCTGGAAACACCATATATTTT.

This chain links TRBV7-2 with TRBJ1-4, with a possible D match to TRBD1 (6 bases). Germline V gene lookup returns CDR1 SGHTA and CDR2 FQGNSA. Trimming removed 3 bases from V and 7 bases from J, with 18 bases in between. The CDR3 consists of 16 residues. Written as DNA, the CDR3 is TGTGCCAGCAGCTTCCTAGGGGGGCAACGGGTTGAAAAACTGTTTTTT. It yields the protein CASSFLGGQRVEKLFF.

The chain joins TRBV6-1 to TRBJ1-1; D call uncertain. The germline gives CDR1 MNHNS, CDR2 SASEGT. Trimming pared 2 bases from V and 1 base from J, leaving 8 bases between. The CDR3 extends over 14 amino acids. CDR3 loop: CASSERVGNTEAFF. In nucleotides, the CDR3 is TGTGCCAGCAGTGAACGGGTGGGGAACACTGAAGCTTTCTTT.

This clone was found a few times. The rearrangement uses TRBV9 and TRBJ1-1; TRBD1 might be the D (5 bases). V was cut by 0 bases and J by 5 bases, with 14 bases left in between. CDR3 length: 15 amino acids. Looked up from germline, CDR1 is SGDLS and CDR2 is YYNGEE. Written as DNA, the CDR3 is TGTGCCAGCAGCGTAGCAGGGACCCGGGGGACTGAAGCTTTCTTT. Protein: CASSVAGTRGTEAFF.